This section outlines one TCR beta chain sequence together with its context. CDR1 SGDLS and CDR2 YYNGEE come from the germline V gene. This CDR3 region has 17 residues. The ends lost 3 bases at V and 3 bases at J; junction bases unmatched: 12. This sample was included in a study of blood T cell repertoires in COVID-19. Study at large: Donors in the United States, Italy and Spain gave samples during acute or convalescent COVID-19. In each case, the material was cDNA or gDNA derived from T cells, B-cell-depleted T cells, or PBMCs.

In the original workflow: Reference gene primer amplification yielded estimated nucleated cell counts. Measured with immunoSEQ multiplex PCR; TCRdb has only the in-frame clones, and not every one. That table gives V, J and clone size, and the DNA gave D and trimming. The sample has about 140,000 clones; roughly four fifths are singletons. The V call is TRBV9, the J call TRBJ2-5; 9 nucleotides line up with TRBD1. This TCR derives from a woman older than 75 with active or convalescent COVID-19. Material for sequencing was peripheral blood. In nucleotides, the CDR3 is TGTGCCAGCAGCGCTACCCCGGGACAGGGCTCGAAAGAGACCCAGTACTTC. Protein product: CASSATPGQGSKETQYF.